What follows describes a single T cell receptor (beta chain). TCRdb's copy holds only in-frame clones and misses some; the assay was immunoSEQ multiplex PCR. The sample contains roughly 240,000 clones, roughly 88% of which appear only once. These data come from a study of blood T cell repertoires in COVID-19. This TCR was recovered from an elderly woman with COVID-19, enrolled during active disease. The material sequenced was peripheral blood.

CDR3 bases: TGTGCCAGCAGCTCCACAAGGGGACTAGCGGGACAAGAGACCCAGTACTTC. Translating gives CASSSTRGLAGQETQYF. This rearrangement joins TRBV7-2 to TRBJ2-5; 13 bases are shared with TRBD2. The germline V gene encodes CDR1 SGHTA and CDR2 FQGNSA. J gave up 2 bases and V 4 bases, and 7 bases lay outside the gene matches. There are 17 residues in the CDR3. Using reference TRBV7-2 and TRBJ2-5 for the parts outside the CDR3, the full variable domain is GAGVSQSPSNKVTEKGKDVELRCDPISGHTALYWYRQSLGQGLEFLIYFQGNSAPDKSGLPSDRFSAERTGGSVSTLTIQRTQQEDSAVYLCASSSTRGLAGQETQYFGPGTRLLVL.